This is a list of T cell receptor beta chains from one sample in a study of cytomegalovirus exposure and HLA in healthy donors. TCRdb's copy holds only in-frame clones and misses some; the assay was immunoSEQ multiplex PCR. The data contain roughly 130,000 clones, roughly 8.3% of them singletons. The sample consisted of PBMCs. These TCRs come from a middle-aged man in good health and CMV-seronegative. The CDR3 runs from the conserved cysteine through the conserved F or W. The D gene is left open where the match is weak.

V gene	D gene	J gene	CDR3 protein
TRBV5-4	-	TRBJ2-2	CASSFLTEVGGELFF
TRBV4-1	TRBD1	TRBJ1-5	CASSLGTGSRPQHF
TRBV4-1	TRBD2	TRBJ2-5	CARASQSRKSVQRGYQETQYF
TRBV13	TRBD1	TRBJ2-7	CASSRRGQTAYEQYF
TRBV4-1	TRBD1	TRBJ2-2	CASSQEPGGLGELFF
TRBV27	TRBD1	TRBJ2-1	CASSPSGGYNNEQFF
TRBV9	-	TRBJ1-2	CASSVQGLYGYTF
TRBV4-3	-	TRBJ2-1	CASSRGILHEQFF
TRBV7-2	TRBD2	TRBJ2-3	CASSPRTSGGLTDTQYF
TRBV10-2	-	TRBJ1-1	CASSEGREGTEAFF
TRBV6-5	TRBD1	TRBJ1-1	CASRPDRANTEAFF
TRBV19	TRBD2	TRBJ2-7	CASSGRDYEQYF
TRBV4-1	-	TRBJ2-7	CASSSSQLYEQYF
TRBV18	-	TRBJ2-1	CASSPLRGGLNEQFF
TRBV28	-	TRBJ1-5	CASSPNLQPQHF
TRBV19	-	TRBJ2-3	CASSGISTDTQYF